What follows describes a single TCR beta chain. This sample stems from a study of blood T cell repertoires in COVID-19. Clones were sequenced by immunoSEQ multiplex PCR, and TCRdb holds only the in-frame ones, with some missing. The data show some 120,000 clones, around 86% seen once. The CDR3 totals 14 residues. Germline loops: CDR1 SNHLY, CDR2 FYNNEI. V was clipped by 8 bases and J by 3 bases; unmatched bases: 5. This rearrangement joins TRBV2 to TRBJ1-5, with 9 bases aligning to TRBD1. Sequencing input: peripheral blood. This receptor was identified in a woman aged 45-65 years who had recovered from COVID-19. For the CDR3, the DNA is TGTGCCAGCGACCAACAGGGGGCCAATCAGCCCCAGCATTTT. Protein sequence: CASDQQGANQPQHF.